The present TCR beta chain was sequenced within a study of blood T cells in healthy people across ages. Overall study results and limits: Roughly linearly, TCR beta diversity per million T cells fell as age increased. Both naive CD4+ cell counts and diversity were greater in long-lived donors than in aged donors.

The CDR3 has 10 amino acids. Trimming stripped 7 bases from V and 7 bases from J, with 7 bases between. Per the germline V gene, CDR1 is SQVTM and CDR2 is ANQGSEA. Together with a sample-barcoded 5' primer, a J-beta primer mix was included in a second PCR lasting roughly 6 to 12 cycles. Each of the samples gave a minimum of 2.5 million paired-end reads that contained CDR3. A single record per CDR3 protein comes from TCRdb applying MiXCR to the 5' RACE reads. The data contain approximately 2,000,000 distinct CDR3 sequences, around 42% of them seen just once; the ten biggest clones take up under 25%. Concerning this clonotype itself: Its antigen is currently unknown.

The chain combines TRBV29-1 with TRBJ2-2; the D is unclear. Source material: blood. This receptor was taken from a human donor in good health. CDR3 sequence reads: CSAWGGELFF. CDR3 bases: TGCAGCGCCTGGGGCGGGGAGCTGTTTTTT.